This T cell receptor (beta chain) originates from a study of Ad26.COV2.S vaccination and SARS-CoV-2 variants. Germline assignment: CDR1 SGHRS and CDR2 YFSETQ. The CDR3 is 13 amino acids. Trimming took 4 bases from V and 0 from J, leaving 7 bases between them. Findings and limits, study-wide: It was found that vaccine and placebo recipients had similar non-spike TCR breadth.

In regard to this clone: Its antigen is as yet unknown.

The assay was immunoSEQ multiplex PCR, and TCRdb's table has in-frame clones only and misses some. The repertoire holds about 350,000 clones, about 89% seen once, with around 4.5% in the top ten. Treatment noted: roughly 20 received Ad26.COV2.S at low or high dose, single or two shots; about 5 received placebo; per-sample allocation not given. The study sampled participants on day 63 after the first vaccine or placebo injection. The sample was peripheral blood, taken in a trial of Ad26.COV2.S vaccine versus placebo. The V and J genes are TRBV5-1 and TRBJ1-1; D call uncertain. The TCR originated in a person aged 18-65 years who received the Ad26.COV2.S COVID-19 vaccine or a placebo. This CDR3 reads CASSLYLNTEAFF. Written as DNA, the CDR3 is TGCGCCAGCAGCCTTTATTTGAACACTGAAGCTTTCTTT.